This T cell receptor beta chain was captured by sequencing in a study of blood T cell repertoires in COVID-19. Study details: From T cells, B-cell-depleted T cells, or PBMCs came the material, which was cDNA or gDNA.

TCRdb keeps only in-frame clones here, not all; method: immunoSEQ multiplex PCR. The sample records more than 200,000 clones, around nine tenths being singletons. This clone was observed a handful of times. The V gene lost 5 bases and the J gene lost 1 base, with 11 bases spanning the gap. CDR1 is SQVTM, CDR2 ANQGSEA, per germline. The CDR3 covers 13 residues. J is TRBJ1-1 and V is TRBV29-1; a weak D match, TRBD1 (6 bases). Sequencing was performed on peripheral blood. This sequence originates from an older woman with COVID-19, enrolled during active disease. The CDR3 reads CSVMTGPNTEAFF. CDR3 nucleotide sequence: TGCAGCGTTATGACAGGACCGAACACTGAAGCTTTCTTT.